The clone carrying this T cell receptor (beta chain) was picked up many times. This specimen comes from a study of T cells in Graves' hyperthyroidism and ophthalmopathy. V was pared by 5 bases and J by 0 bases, with 17 bases between. The CDR3 covers 17 residues. Germline-derived CDR1 and CDR2 are LNHDA and SQIVND (reference sequence). Amplification of TCR beta CDR3 regions was performed using RNA transcripts as template. TCR CDR3 underwent first-round RT-PCR with the HTBI primer set. One entry per CDR3 protein, called by TCRdb with MiXCR from the multiplex PCR reads. The repertoire has hundreds of thousands of distinct CDR3 sequences, 14% of them found once; the top ten carry around 13%.

This TCR was sampled from a woman aged 50 to 65 with Graves' ophthalmopathy. The V call is TRBV19, the J call TRBJ2-1; a weak D match, TRBD2 (6 bases). Sequenced sample: blood. The CDR3 DNA reads TGTGCCAGTAGTGTAGTCCTGGCGGGATACTCCTACAATGAGCAGTTCTTC. Residues: CASSVVLAGYSYNEQFF.